The next 31 T cell receptor beta chains were all read from a single sample in a study of T cell responses to AZD1222 COVID-19 vaccine. The protocol was immunoSEQ multiplex PCR, while the TCRdb copy is restricted to in-frame clones and leaves out a portion. The sample holds about 84,000 clones, 87% seen once. The source was peripheral blood, collected on day 0 of AZD1222 vaccination. Receptors originate from an adult in good health.

The chain employs TRBV18 and TRBJ2-1, with 10 bases aligning to TRBD2. The CDR3 length is 15 residues. Germline values: CDR1 KGHSH, CDR2 LQKENI. Trimming removed 6 bases from V and 7 bases from J; junction bases left unmatched: 9. CDR3 coding DNA: TGTGCCAGCTCTTTCTATGCTAGCGGGAGTAATGAGCAGTTCTTC. It yields the protein CASSFYASGSNEQFF.

The chain employs TRBV3-1 (or the pseudogene TRBV3-2) and TRBJ2-3, with D tentatively TRBD2 (5 bases). Germline assignment: CDR1 LGHDT and CDR2 YNNKEL (reference sequence). V lost 0 bases and J 11 bases, leaving 9 bases between the germline ends. The CDR3 runs 12 residues. The CDR3: CASSQERGRQYF. The CDR3 nucleotides are TGTGCCAGCAGCCAAGAACGGGGAAGGCAGTATTTT.

This chain joins TRBV13 and TRBJ1-4, with D possibly being TRBD1 (6 bases). Trimming removed 5 bases at V and 12 bases at J, with 22 bases between. CDR1 and CDR2 (germline): PRHDT, FYEKMQ (reference sequence). The CDR3 spans 15 residues. In nucleotides, the CDR3 is TGTGCCAGCAGCGAAACAGGGATGACTAATGAGGAACTGTTTTTT. Protein: CASSETGMTNEELFF. The whole variable domain, remainder taken from reference TRBV13 and TRBJ1-4, is AAGVIQSPRHLIKEKRETATLKCYPIPRHDTVYWYQQGPGQDPQFLISFYEKMQSDKGSIPDRFSAQQFSDYHSELNMSSLELGDSALYFCASSETGMTNEELFFGSGTQLSVL.

V usage is TRBV30 and J usage is TRBJ2-2; 13 positions match TRBD2. Germline loops: CDR1 GTSNPN, CDR2 SVGIG (reference sequence). This CDR3 is built from 15 residues. J gave up 4 bases and V 7 bases, and 6 bases lay outside the gene matches. CDR3 region: CALGTSGISTGELFF. The CDR3 region has the DNA TGTGCCTTGGGGACTAGCGGGATATCCACCGGGGAGCTGTTTTTT.

The chain joins TRBV6-5 to TRBJ1-5; D call uncertain. Germline V gene lookup returns CDR1 MNHEY and CDR2 SVGAGI. Deletions cut 0 bases from V and 4 bases from J, with 10 bases between. CDR3 length equals 15 residues. CDR3 protein: CASSYSSVGNQPQHF. The CDR3 region has the DNA TGTGCCAGCAGTTACTCCAGCGTCGGTAATCAGCCCCAGCATTTT.

V usage is TRBV7-8 and J usage is TRBJ1-5; 7 positions match TRBD1. J gave up 0 bases and V 3 bases, and 5 bases lay outside the gene matches. This CDR3 has 16 residues. Germline V gene data show CDR1 as SGHVS and CDR2 as FQNEAQ. This CDR3 is CASSLEGQLSNQPQHF. CDR3 sequence (DNA): TGTGCCAGCAGCTTGGAGGGACAGCTTAGCAATCAGCCCCAGCATTTT.

The CDR3 here is CASSPIPQNIQYF. The DNA for the CDR3 is TGTGCCAGCAGCCCGATACCCCAAAACATTCAGTACTTC. The chain has TRBV7-6 and TRBJ2-4, with D unclear. Trimming removed 5 bases at V and 5 bases at J, with 10 bases between. The CDR3 covers 13 residues. Germline CDR1 is SGHVS and CDR2 is FNYEAQ.

The rearrangement links TRBV6-5 to TRBJ2-7; unclear D gene. Germline-derived CDR1 and CDR2 are MNHEY and SVGAGI. Trimming stripped 6 bases from V and 2 bases from J, with 11 bases between. CDR3 length: 13 amino acids. In DNA form, the CDR3 reads TGTGCCAGCAGAACCGGCTTACCCTACGAGCAGTACTTC. Protein sequence: CASRTGLPYEQYF.

The chain is built from TRBV19 and TRBJ2-7, with D possibly being TRBD1 or TRBD2 (5 bases each). V lost 3 bases, J lost 6 bases, and 9 bases lay in between. Germline V gene data show CDR1 as LNHDA and CDR2 as SQIVND (reference sequence). CDR3 size: 12 residues. The CDR3 DNA is TGTGCCAGTAGTATGCCTGGGGGCGAGCAGTACTTC. Translating it yields CASSMPGGEQYF.

The CDR3 spells CSAGREFGTGELFF. The DNA for the CDR3 is TGCAGCGCCGGGAGGGAGTTCGGCACCGGGGAGCTGTTTTTT. The chain couples TRBV29-1 to TRBJ2-2, with 8 nucleotides matching TRBD2. Germline assignment: CDR1 SQVTM and CDR2 ANQGSEA. The CDR3 loop spans 14 amino acids. V was pared by 7 bases and J by 4 bases, with 8 bases of the junction left unmatched.

This clone was found once. The chain has TRBV7-9 and TRBJ1-1; no firm D call. Germline V gives CDR1 SEHNR, CDR2 FQNEAQ (reference sequence). V was shortened by 5 bases and J by 1 base, with 17 bases between the two germline ends. The CDR3 sequence is 16 residues long. The CDR3 nucleotides read TGTGCCAGCAGCCCCGAAGGCGGACTCACGAACACTGAAGCTTTCTTT. Its protein is CASSPEGGLTNTEAFF.

This chain joins TRBV9 and TRBJ1-3; a weak D match, TRBD1 (5 bases). V shed 4 bases and J shed 2 bases, with 22 bases lying between them. Germline V lookup: CDR1 SGDLS, CDR2 YYNGEE. The CDR3 loop spans 18 amino acids. The CDR3 sequence: CASSSEGQGKITGNTIYF. In DNA form, the CDR3 reads TGTGCCAGCAGCTCGGAGGGGCAGGGAAAGATTACTGGAAACACCATATATTTT. Drawing the rest from reference TRBV9 and TRBJ1-3, the complete variable domain is DSGVTQTPKHLITATGQRVTLRCSPRSGDLSVYWYQQSLDQGLQFLIQYYNGEERAKGNILERFSAQQFPDLHSELNLSSLELGDSALYFCASSSEGQGKITGNTIYFGEGSWLTVV.

CDR3 DNA sequence: TGCGCCAGCAGCCAAGGGGGGCACTACGAGCAGTACTTC. Amino acid sequence: CASSQGGHYEQYF. The V call is TRBV4-1, the J call TRBJ2-7, with D perhaps matching TRBD1 (6 bases). CDR1 MGHRA and CDR2 YSYEKL come from the germline V gene. The CDR3 has 13 amino acids. Deletions cut 1 base from V and 3 bases from J, with 7 bases between.

The chain carries TRBV25-1 and TRBJ1-1, with unresolved D. V was shortened by 4 bases and J by 2 bases, with 8 bases between the two germline ends. The CDR3 has 13 residues. The germline V gene has CDR1 MGHDK and CDR2 SYGVNS. CDR3 loop: CASSVRRNTEAFF. Written as DNA, the CDR3 is TGTGCCAGCAGTGTTCGCAGAAACACTGAAGCTTTCTTT.

V and J are TRBV7-3 and TRBJ2-2, with no clear D. The CDR3 has 13 amino acids. Trimming removed 4 bases from V and 5 bases from J, with 8 bases in between. CDR1 SGHTA and CDR2 FQGTGA come from the germline V gene. CDR3 amino acids: CASSYSRTGELFF. Written as DNA, the CDR3 is TGTGCCAGCAGCTACTCACGAACCGGGGAGCTGTTTTTT.

The rearrangement uses TRBV10-3 and TRBJ1-3, with a tentative D call TRBD1 (5 bases). Deletions cut 4 bases from V and 0 bases from J, with 13 bases between. This CDR3 region has 16 residues. Per germline, CDR1 ENHRY and CDR2 SYGVKD. CDR3 bases: TGTGCCATCAGTGGTGGGGGGAGATTCTCTGGAAACACCATATATTTT. It is translated as CAISGGGRFSGNTIYF.

This clone was seen a handful of times. This rearrangement joins TRBV9 to TRBJ1-2; the D gene is possibly TRBD1 (5 bases). Germline V gene lookup returns CDR1 SGDLS and CDR2 YYNGEE. Trimming shortened V by 3 bases and J by 7 bases, and 13 bases separated the two germline ends. The CDR3 length is 13 residues. CDR3 amino acids: CASSADSVGGYTF. The CDR3 coding sequence is TGTGCCAGCAGCGCAGACAGTGTGGGTGGCTACACCTTC.

The V and J genes are TRBV20-1 and TRBJ2-7, with 7 bases matching TRBD2. V shed 3 bases, J shed 1 base, and the junction held 18 bases outside the gene matches. The CDR3 sequence is 18 residues long. CDR1 and CDR2 from the germline V gene are DFQATT and SNEGSKA (reference sequence). CDR3 coding DNA: TGCAGTGCTAGTGTCTTCCCCCCGGGGACTACCAATTCCTACGAGCAGTACTTC. It specifies CSASVFPPGTTNSYEQYF.

The rearrangement uses TRBV7-9 and TRBJ2-1; 16 positions agree with TRBD2. This CDR3 is built from 17 residues. The trim removed 4 bases at V and 4 bases at J, leaving 4 bases unmatched. Germline V gene lookup returns CDR1 SEHNR and CDR2 FQNEAQ (reference sequence). CDR3 nucleotide sequence: TGTGCCAGCAGCTACGGGACTAGCGGGAGGGCGTACAATGAGCAGTTCTTC. This sequence encodes CASSYGTSGRAYNEQFF.

The chain uses TRBV5-1 and TRBJ2-3, with no clear D. Germline assignment: CDR1 SGHRS and CDR2 YFSETQ. This CDR3 region has 15 residues. Between the trimmed V and J ends, which lost 0 bases and 2 bases, there was a span of 10 bases. This CDR3 is CASSLVGRTTDTQYF. In nucleotides, the CDR3 is TGCGCCAGCAGCTTGGTCGGCAGGACCACAGATACGCAGTATTTT.

J is TRBJ1-1 and V is TRBV7-9; 7 bases are shared with TRBD1. Germline CDR1 SEHNR, CDR2 FQNEAQ (reference sequence). V shed 1 base, J shed 9 bases, and the junction held 11 bases outside the gene matches. The CDR3 is made up of 15 amino acids. As DNA, the CDR3 is TGTGCCAGCAGCTTAGGGGACAGCTCCACTGGTAAAGCTTTCTTT. Amino acid sequence: CASSLGDSSTGKAFF.

The chain carries TRBV12-3 or TRBV12-4 and TRBJ2-7; D not resolved. This CDR3 spans 13 amino acids. V was trimmed by 7 bases and J by 7 bases, leaving 17 bases between them. The CDR3 region is CASTRPGLGEQYF. The CDR3 DNA reads as TGTGCCAGCACCAGACCGGGCTTGGGGGAGCAGTACTTC.

The CDR3 reads CASSPLPGFYGYTF. CDR3 in DNA: TGTGCCAGTAGTCCCCTCCCCGGGTTCTATGGCTACACCTTC. V usage is TRBV19 and J usage is TRBJ1-2; D remains ambiguous. Between the trimmed V and J ends, which lost 5 bases and 4 bases, there was a span of 14 bases. The CDR3 consists of 14 residues. In germline, CDR1 is LNHDA, CDR2 SQIVND (reference sequence).

The chain carries TRBV6-2 or TRBV6-3 and TRBJ2-1; tentatively, D is TRBD2 (6 bases). Trimming removed 6 bases at V and 9 bases at J, with 9 bases between. The CDR3 is 11 residues long. CDR1 and CDR2 from the germline V gene are MNHEY and SVGEGT. The CDR3 protein is CASSHGGEQFF. The CDR3 DNA reads as TGTGCCAGCAGCCACGGGGGTGAGCAGTTCTTC.

V gene TRBV19 combines with J gene TRBJ2-2; unclear D gene. Germline loops: CDR1 LNHDA, CDR2 SQIVND (reference sequence). This CDR3 spans 13 amino acids. The V gene lost 3 bases and the J gene lost 6 bases, with 8 bases spanning the gap. CDR3 sequence reads: CASSIFGPGELFF. The CDR3 DNA reads TGTGCCAGTAGTATCTTCGGGCCCGGGGAGCTGTTTTTT.

The V gene is TRBV25-1, the J gene TRBJ1-2, with D possibly TRBD1 on 5 matching bases. Germline CDR1 reads MGHDK; CDR2 reads SYGVNS. Trimming left V 6 bases short and J 3 bases short, with 11 bases between. The CDR3 loop spans 13 amino acids. Here the CDR3 DNA reads TGTGCCAGCAGCCCCGGGACGGACTATGGCTACACCTTC. Protein sequence: CASSPGTDYGYTF.

V is TRBV5-1 and J is TRBJ2-7; 7 nucleotides align to TRBD2. Germline values: CDR1 SGHRS, CDR2 YFSETQ. V gave up 0 bases and J gave up 3 bases; unmatched junction bases: 6. The length of the CDR3 is 15 residues. The CDR3 is CASSLVRAGNYEQYF. For the CDR3, the DNA is TGCGCCAGCAGCTTGGTACGAGCGGGGAACTACGAGCAGTACTTC.

V gene TRBV29-1 combines with J gene TRBJ1-1, with 8 nucleotides matching TRBD1. After removal of 5 bases from V and 0 bases from J, the junction contained 2 bases not matched to a gene. CDR3 length: 13 amino acids. Germline CDR1 SQVTM, CDR2 ANQGSEA. CDR3 DNA: TGCAGCGTTTGGACAGGGATGAACACTGAAGCTTTCTTT. Translating gives CSVWTGMNTEAFF. The complete variable domain, with remaining parts taken from reference TRBV29-1 and TRBJ1-1, reads SAVISQKPSRDICQRGTSLTIQCQVDSQVTMMFWYRQQPGQSLTLIATANQGSEATYESGFVIDKFPISRPNLTFSTLTVSNMSPEDSSIYLCSVWTGMNTEAFFGQGTRLTVV.

This clone was picked up one time. This chain joins TRBV25-1 and TRBJ2-7, with D maybe TRBD1 (5 bases). Trimming pared 4 bases from V and 5 bases from J, leaving 12 bases between. The CDR3 spans 13 residues. Germline CDR1 MGHDK, CDR2 SYGVNS. The CDR3 DNA follows: TGTGCCAGCAGTGGGGGCTGGGGTAACGAGCAGTACTTC. It translates to CASSGGWGNEQYF.

The chain combines TRBV19 with TRBJ2-1; 14 bases match TRBD2. The CDR3 contains 15 residues. Germline CDR1 reads LNHDA; CDR2 reads SQIVND (reference sequence). J was trimmed by 9 bases and V by 4 bases; bases with no gene match: 5. This CDR3 is CASSRLAGGAREQFF. The CDR3 nucleotides read TGTGCCAGTAGTAGACTAGCGGGAGGGGCCCGTGAGCAGTTCTTC.

This clone was observed a handful of times. The chain combines TRBV2 with TRBJ2-2; D not resolved. Per germline, CDR1 SNHLY and CDR2 FYNNEI. V was cut by 8 bases and J by 5 bases, with 12 bases left in between. The CDR3 totals 13 residues. CDR3 sequence: CASLGQETGELFF. The CDR3, as DNA: TGTGCCAGCTTAGGCCAGGAAACCGGGGAGCTGTTTTTT.